Below, 16 T cell receptor beta chains from the same sample are listed, as sequenced in a study of OX40 agonist ivuxolimab in advanced cancers. The data were produced by immunoSEQ multiplex PCR, yet TCRdb's version contains in-frame clones alone and is incomplete. The data show under 150,000 clones, with 85% to 95% seen just once and roughly 1% held by the top ten. The specimen was CD4+ or CD8+ T cells sorted from blood, collected in a trial of the OX40 agonist ivuxolimab. Source of these receptors: an adult with an advanced solid tumor such as melanoma, head and neck, liver or kidney cancer.

This CDR3 is CASSQDGTSGALKQFF. As DNA, the CDR3 is TGTGCCAGCAGCCAAGATGGGACTAGCGGGGCCCTTAAGCAGTTCTTC. The gene calls are TRBV4-2 and TRBJ2-1; 13 positions match TRBD2. Germline assignment: CDR1 LGHNA and CDR2 YNFKEQ. The CDR3 totals 16 residues. V was pared by 0 bases and J by 11 bases, with 7 bases of the junction left unmatched.

The chain links TRBV14 to TRBJ1-2, with a tentative D call TRBD1 (6 bases). CDR3 size: 14 residues. Looked up from germline, CDR1 is SGHDN and CDR2 is FVKESK. Between the trimmed V and J ends, which lost 3 bases and 4 bases, there was a span of 12 bases. CDR3 sequence: CASSHLIGGYGYTF. The CDR3 DNA follows: TGTGCCAGCAGCCACCTGATAGGGGGCTATGGCTACACCTTC.

This sequence joins TRBV30 and TRBJ1-1, with no clear D. The CDR3 is made up of 12 amino acids. From germline, CDR1 is GTSNPN and CDR2 SVGIG (reference sequence). Trimming left V 5 bases short and J 4 bases short, with 11 bases between. The CDR3 DNA follows: TGTGCCTGGTTTCTTTGGGGCACTGAAGCTTTCTTT. Translation gives CAWFLWGTEAFF.

This sequence joins TRBV5-1 and TRBJ1-1; D may be TRBD1 (5 bases). Germline V gives CDR1 SGHRS, CDR2 YFSETQ. Trimming took 3 bases from V and 0 from J, leaving 15 bases between them. The CDR3 contains 16 residues. This chain's CDR3 is CASSSSTGLLNTEAFF. For the CDR3, the DNA is TGCGCCAGCAGCTCAAGCACGGGACTCCTGAACACTGAAGCTTTCTTT. Full variable domain (outside the CDR3, taken from reference TRBV5-1 and TRBJ1-1): KAGVTQTPRYLIKTRGQQVTLSCSPISGHRSVSWYQQTPGQGLQFLFEYFSETQRNKGNFPGRFSGRQFSNSRSEMNVSTLELGDSALYLCASSSSTGLLNTEAFFGQGTRLTVV.

This clone was counted between two and nine times. V and J are TRBV4-1 and TRBJ2-2, with 9 nucleotides matching TRBD2. Germline V gives CDR1 MGHRA, CDR2 YSYEKL. The trim removed 5 bases at V and 1 base at J, leaving 20 bases unmatched. The CDR3 is 21 amino acids. The CDR3 spells CASSNYYGMKVAGVNTGELFF. CDR3 bases: TGCGCCAGCAGCAACTACTACGGCATGAAGGTAGCGGGGGTGAACACCGGGGAGCTGTTTTTT.

The chain employs TRBV7-8 and TRBJ1-6; D gene ambiguous. V lost 0 bases to trimming and J lost 13 bases, with 7 bases between them. This CDR3 is built from 12 residues. The germline gives CDR1 SGHVS, CDR2 FQNEAQ. The CDR3: CASSLARKPLHF. The CDR3 DNA is TGTGCCAGCAGCTTAGCTAGGAAGCCCCTCCACTTT.

The rearrangement links TRBV7-2 to TRBJ2-7; TRBD1 matches at 7 bases. Germline values: CDR1 SGHTA, CDR2 FQGNSA. After removal of 1 base from V and 3 bases from J, the junction contained 3 bases not matched to a gene. This CDR3 contains 14 residues. The CDR3 loop reads CASSLGGQLYEQYF. In nucleotides, the CDR3 is TGTGCCAGCAGCTTAGGGGGACAGCTCTACGAGCAGTACTTC.

This chain uses TRBV6-5 with TRBJ2-7; D is tentatively TRBD1 or TRBD2 (6 bases each). Germline CDR1 is MNHEY and CDR2 is SVGAGI. The CDR3 extends over 12 amino acids. V was pared by 2 bases and J by 12 bases, with 14 bases between. The CDR3 here is CASSYLAGQMYF. The DNA for the CDR3 is TGTGCCAGCAGTTACCTTGCGGGACAAATGTACTTC.

The rearrangement joins TRBV5-1 to TRBJ2-1; tentative D call: TRBD2 (5 bases). In germline, CDR1 is SGHRS, CDR2 YFSETQ. V was pared by 2 bases and J by 0 bases, with 12 bases between. This CDR3 comprises 16 residues. The CDR3 bases are TGCGCCAGCAGCTTCCTGGGAGCTGGCTCCTACAATGAGCAGTTCTTC. Amino acids: CASSFLGAGSYNEQFF.

V is TRBV23-1 and J is TRBJ2-7, with 10 nucleotides matching TRBD2. TRBV23-1 is an ORF for which the function is uncertain. Trimming took 8 bases from V and 3 from J; bases not matched to a gene: 19. The CDR3 loop spans 18 amino acids. The CDR3 spells CASHQAGGGADPRYEQYF. The CDR3, as DNA: TGCGCCAGCCATCAAGCGGGGGGGGGCGCTGATCCCCGCTACGAGCAGTACTTC.

This chain connects TRBV7-2 to TRBJ1-5; D is perhaps TRBD1 (6 bases). V lost 1 base and J lost 4, with 11 bases in between. CDR1 SGHTA and CDR2 FQGNSA come from the germline V gene. The CDR3 is 15 residues long. Here the CDR3 DNA reads TGTGCCAGCAGCTTAGTCCCGGACAGAAATCAGCCCCAGCATTTT. Encoded protein: CASSLVPDRNQPQHF.

The V call is TRBV27, the J call TRBJ1-2, with a possible D match to TRBD1 (6 bases). Germline V CDR1 and CDR2: MNHEY, SMNVEV (reference sequence). This CDR3 is 14 amino acids long. V was clipped by 8 bases and J by 8 bases, with 21 bases between them. The CDR3 bases are TGTGCCAGCGGAGAACTCACAGGGTTGGGGGGCTACACCTTC. It codes for CASGELTGLGGYTF.

In DNA, the CDR3 is TGTGCCAGTAGTGCCGGCCACCGGGACGAGCAGTACTTC. Amino acid sequence: CASSAGHRDEQYF. The chain links TRBV19 to TRBJ2-7; the D is unclear. Germline V lookup: CDR1 LNHDA, CDR2 SQIVND (reference sequence). Between the trimmed V and J ends, which lost 5 bases and 5 bases, there was a span of 13 bases. The length of the CDR3 is 13 residues. Complete variable domain (other parts from reference TRBV19 and TRBJ2-7): DGGITQSPKYLFRKEGQNVTLSCEQNLNHDAMYWYRQDPGQGLRLIYYSQIVNDFQKGDIAEGYSVSREKKESFPLTVTSAQKNPTAFYLCASSAGHRDEQYFGPGTRLTVT.

The chain recombines TRBV18 with TRBJ1-1; D gene ambiguous. CDR1 is KGHSH and CDR2 is LQKENI in the germline V gene. The germline V and J ends were trimmed by 6 bases and 5 bases, with 13 bases remaining between them. This CDR3 has 13 amino acids. The DNA for the CDR3 is TGTGCCAGCTCCCCCCCTATTTCTACTGAAGCTTTCTTT. Its protein product is CASSPPISTEAFF.

V and J are TRBV29-1 and TRBJ1-2; a possible D gene is TRBD1 (5 bases). With 7 bases removed from V and 4 bases from J, the gap between germline ends came to 10 bases. Germline V gene sequence: CDR1 SQVTM, CDR2 ANQGSEA. The CDR3 has 11 residues. CDR3 sequence (DNA): TGCAGCGGCTCCGACAGCTATGGCTACACCTTC. Amino acid sequence: CSGSDSYGYTF. Using reference TRBV29-1 and TRBJ1-2 for the parts outside the CDR3, the full variable domain is SAVISQKPSRDICQRGTSLTIQCQVDSQVTMMFWYRQQPGQSLTLIATANQGSEATYESGFVIDKFPISRPNLTFSTLTVSNMSPEDSSIYLCSGSDSYGYTFGSGTRLTVV.

The chain combines TRBV2 with TRBJ2-3, with D tentatively TRBD1 (7 bases). This CDR3 region has 14 residues. The V gene lost 10 bases and the J gene lost 2 bases, with 16 bases spanning the gap. Germline V gene data show CDR1 as SNHLY and CDR2 as FYNNEI. CDR3 protein: CATQGGQNTDTQYF. Here the CDR3 DNA reads TGTGCCACCCAGGGGGGACAGAACACAGATACGCAGTATTTT.